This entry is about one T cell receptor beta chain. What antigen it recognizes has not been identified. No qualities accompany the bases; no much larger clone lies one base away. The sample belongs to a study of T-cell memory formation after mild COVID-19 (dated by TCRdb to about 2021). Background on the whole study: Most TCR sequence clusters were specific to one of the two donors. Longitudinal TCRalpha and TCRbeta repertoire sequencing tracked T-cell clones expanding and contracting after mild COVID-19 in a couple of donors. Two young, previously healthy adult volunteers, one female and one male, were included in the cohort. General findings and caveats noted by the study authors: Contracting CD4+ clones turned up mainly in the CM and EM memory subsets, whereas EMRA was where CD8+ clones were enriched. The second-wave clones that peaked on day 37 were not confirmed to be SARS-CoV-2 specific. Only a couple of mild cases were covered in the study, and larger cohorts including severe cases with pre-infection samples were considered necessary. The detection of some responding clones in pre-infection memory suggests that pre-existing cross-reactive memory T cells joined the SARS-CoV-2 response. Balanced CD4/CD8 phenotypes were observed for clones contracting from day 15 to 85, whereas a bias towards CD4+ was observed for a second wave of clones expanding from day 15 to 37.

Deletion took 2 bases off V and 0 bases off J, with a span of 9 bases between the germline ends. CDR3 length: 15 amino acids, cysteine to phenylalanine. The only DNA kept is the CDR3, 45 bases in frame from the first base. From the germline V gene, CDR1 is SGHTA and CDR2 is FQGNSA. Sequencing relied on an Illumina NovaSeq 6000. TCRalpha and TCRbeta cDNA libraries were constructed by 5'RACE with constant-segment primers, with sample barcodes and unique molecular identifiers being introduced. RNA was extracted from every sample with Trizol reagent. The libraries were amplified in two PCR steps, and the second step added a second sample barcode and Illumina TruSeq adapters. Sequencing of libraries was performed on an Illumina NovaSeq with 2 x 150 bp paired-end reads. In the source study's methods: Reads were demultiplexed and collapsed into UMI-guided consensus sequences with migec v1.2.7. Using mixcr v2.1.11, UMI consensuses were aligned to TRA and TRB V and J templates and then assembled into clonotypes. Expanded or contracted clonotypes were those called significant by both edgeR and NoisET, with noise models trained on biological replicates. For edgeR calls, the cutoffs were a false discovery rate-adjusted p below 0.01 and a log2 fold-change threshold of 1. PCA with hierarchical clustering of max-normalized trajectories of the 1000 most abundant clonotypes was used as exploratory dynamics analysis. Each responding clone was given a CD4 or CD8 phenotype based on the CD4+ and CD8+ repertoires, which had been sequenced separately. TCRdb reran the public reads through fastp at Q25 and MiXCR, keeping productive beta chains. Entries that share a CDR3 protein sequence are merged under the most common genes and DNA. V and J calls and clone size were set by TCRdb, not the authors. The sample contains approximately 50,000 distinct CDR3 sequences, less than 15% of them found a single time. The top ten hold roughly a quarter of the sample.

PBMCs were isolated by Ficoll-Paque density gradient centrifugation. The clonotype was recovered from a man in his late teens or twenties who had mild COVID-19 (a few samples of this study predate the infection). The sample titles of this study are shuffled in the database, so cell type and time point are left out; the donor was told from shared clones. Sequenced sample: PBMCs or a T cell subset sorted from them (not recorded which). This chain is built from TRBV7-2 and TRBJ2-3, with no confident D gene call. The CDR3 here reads CASSLQVPSTDTQYF. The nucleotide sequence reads TGTGCCAGCAGCTTACAGGTCCCTAGCACAGATACGCAGTATTTT.